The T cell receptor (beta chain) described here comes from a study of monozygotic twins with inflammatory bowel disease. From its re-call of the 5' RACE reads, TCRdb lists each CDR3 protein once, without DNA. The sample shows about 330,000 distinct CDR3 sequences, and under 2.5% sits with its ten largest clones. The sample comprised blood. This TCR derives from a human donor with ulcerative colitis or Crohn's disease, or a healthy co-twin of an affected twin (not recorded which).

CDR3 protein: CSARDLGRNPYNEQFF. V usage is TRBV20-1 and J usage is TRBJ2-1. CDR3 length equals 16 residues. Looked up from germline, CDR1 is DFQATT and CDR2 is SNEGSKA (reference sequence).